Below, 16 T cell receptor beta chains from the same sample are listed, as sequenced in a study of blood T cell repertoires in COVID-19. TCRdb's copy holds only in-frame clones and misses some; the assay was immunoSEQ multiplex PCR. This sample has over 85,000 clones; roughly 84% occur once, and the top ten carry around 4.3%. The specimen sequenced was peripheral blood. The receptors shown here come from a human donor in a cohort sampled during active COVID-19.

The rearrangement joins TRBV7-2 to TRBJ2-7; 10 bases map to TRBD1. The CDR3 contains 14 residues. J gave up 3 bases and V 5 bases, and 4 bases lay outside the gene matches. The germline V gene has CDR1 SGHTA and CDR2 FQGNSA. The CDR3 bases are TGTGCCAGCAGCAGACAGGGGGCAGGCTACGAGCAGTACTTC. This codes for CASSRQGAGYEQYF.

The rearrangement uses TRBV7-2 and TRBJ1-1; TRBD1 matches 7 bases. The CDR3 runs 15 residues. Germline V gene lookup returns CDR1 SGHTA and CDR2 FQGNSA. Unmatched junction bases numbered 7, after V lost 3 bases and J lost 3 bases. CDR3 region: CASSLATGSDTEAFF. As DNA, the CDR3 is TGTGCCAGCAGCTTGGCGACAGGGAGTGACACTGAAGCTTTCTTT.

The J gene is TRBJ1-2, the V gene TRBV5-5; D is unclear. The germline V and J ends were trimmed by 4 bases and 8 bases, with 15 bases remaining between them. Germline V gives CDR1 SGHKS, CDR2 YYEKEE (reference sequence). This CDR3 comprises 13 residues. CDR3 sequence (DNA): TGTGCCAGCAGCCAGACTCAGACCCGCGGCTACACCTTC. Translation: CASSQTQTRGYTF. Full variable domain (remainder filled in from reference TRBV5-5 and TRBJ1-2): DAGVTQSPTHLIKTRGQQVTLRCSPISGHKSVSWYQQVLGQGPQFIFQYYEKEERGRGNFPDRFSARQFPNYSSELNVNALLLGDSALYLCASSQTQTRGYTFGSGTRLTVV.

CDR3 nucleotides: TGTGCCAGCAGCCAACTAGAGACCCAGTACTTC. Encoded protein: CASSQLETQYF. The V call is TRBV3-1 (or the pseudogene TRBV3-2), the J call TRBJ2-5; D is unresolved. From germline, CDR1 is LGHDT and CDR2 YNNKEL (reference sequence). Deletions cut 2 bases from V and 4 bases from J, with 2 bases between. This CDR3 has 11 amino acids.

This clone was found once. CDR3 nucleotide sequence: TGTGCCAGCAGCCGTGGCGGGGGGGCCTCCAATGAGCAGTTCTTC. Its protein product is CASSRGGGASNEQFF. The chain couples TRBV7-3 to TRBJ2-1; 9 bases line up with TRBD2. Per germline, CDR1 SGHTA and CDR2 FQGTGA. With 5 bases clipped from V and 6 bases from J, the junction kept 8 bases outside the gene matches. The CDR3 sequence is 15 residues long. Combining the CDR3 with reference TRBV7-3 and TRBJ2-1 gives the whole variable domain GAGVSQTPSNKVTEKGKYVELRCDPISGHTALYWYRQSLGQGPEFLIYFQGTGAADDSGLPNDRFFAVRPEGSVSTLKIQRTERGDSAVYLCASSRGGGASNEQFFGPGTRLTVL.

The genes are TRBV5-1 and TRBJ1-6; 8 nucleotides align to TRBD1. The CDR3 length is 14 residues. After removal of 5 bases from V and 13 bases from J, the junction contained 11 bases not matched to a gene. The germline V gene has CDR1 SGHRS and CDR2 YFSETQ. CDR3: CASRRGTGPDPLHF. The CDR3 DNA sequence: TGCGCCAGCAGACGAGGGACAGGACCTGACCCCCTCCACTTT. Complete variable domain (other parts from reference TRBV5-1 and TRBJ1-6): KAGVTQTPRYLIKTRGQQVTLSCSPISGHRSVSWYQQTPGQGLQFLFEYFSETQRNKGNFPGRFSGRQFSNSRSEMNVSTLELGDSALYLCASRRGTGPDPLHFGNGTRLTVT.

V and J are TRBV19 and TRBJ1-5, with D possibly matching TRBD1 (6 bases). Trimming left V 9 bases short and J 0 bases short, with 9 bases between. The CDR3 covers 13 residues. Germline CDR1 LNHDA, CDR2 SQIVND (reference sequence). The CDR3 here is CASRTVSNQPQHF. DNA for the CDR3: TGTGCCAGCCGGACAGTTAGCAATCAGCCCCAGCATTTT.

This clone was seen only once. The chain carries TRBV15 and TRBJ2-2; 8 positions agree with TRBD1. Germline V gene sequence: CDR1 LNHNV, CDR2 YYDKDF (reference sequence). The J segment lost 6 bases and the V segment lost 2 bases, leaving 5 bases of the junction unmatched. The CDR3 consists of 15 residues. The CDR3 sequence is CATSRLDRGAGELFF. CDR3 coding DNA: TGTGCCACCAGCAGATTAGACAGGGGTGCCGGGGAGCTGTTTTTT.

The chain uses TRBV6-1 and TRBJ2-5; 11 bases align to TRBD2. Germline CDR1 MNHNS, CDR2 SASEGT. This CDR3 is 16 amino acids long. With 1 base clipped from V and 2 bases from J, the junction kept 3 bases outside the gene matches. The CDR3 loop is CASSEGGTSGQETQYF. For the CDR3, the DNA is TGTGCCAGCAGTGAAGGGGGGACTAGCGGACAAGAGACCCAGTACTTC.

The chain recombines TRBV5-4 with TRBJ2-5; possibly TRBD1 for D (7 bases). The CDR3 length is 16 residues. The germline V gene encodes CDR1 SGHNT and CDR2 YYREEE (reference sequence). The germline V and J ends were trimmed by 5 bases and 5 bases, with 22 bases remaining between them. The CDR3 here is CASSSPQGGRGETQYF. The CDR3 DNA follows: TGTGCCAGCAGTTCGCCTCAGGGGGGCCGGGGGGAGACCCAGTACTTC.

The table lists this clone with a few counts. The gene calls are TRBV10-3 and TRBJ2-7, with D hard to call. Germline V gives CDR1 ENHRY, CDR2 SYGVKD. With 0 bases removed from V and 2 bases from J, the gap between germline ends came to 5 bases. The length of the CDR3 is 13 residues. The CDR3 loop reads CAISESRTYEQYF. The CDR3 DNA reads TGTGCCATCAGTGAGTCCAGGACCTACGAGCAGTACTTC.

The rearrangement uses TRBV7-2 and TRBJ2-7, with D unresolved. The V end was cut by 2 bases, the J end by 2 bases, with 10 bases between. Germline CDR1 reads SGHTA; CDR2 reads FQGNSA. The CDR3 contains 14 residues. CDR3 DNA: TGTGCCAGCAGCTTAAGACACGAGACCTACGAGCAGTACTTC. Translating gives CASSLRHETYEQYF. Using reference TRBV7-2 and TRBJ2-7 for the parts outside the CDR3, the full variable domain is GAGVSQSPSNKVTEKGKDVELRCDPISGHTALYWYRQSLGQGLEFLIYFQGNSAPDKSGLPSDRFSAERTGGSVSTLTIQRTQQEDSAVYLCASSLRHETYEQYFGPGTRLTVT.

The chain uses TRBV2 and TRBJ2-3; D gene unclear. Germline assignment: CDR1 SNHLY and CDR2 FYNNEI. This CDR3 contains 12 residues. The germline V and J ends were trimmed by 8 bases and 6 bases, with 12 bases remaining between them. CDR3 residues: CASSEWRDTQYF. In nucleotides, the CDR3 is TGTGCCAGCTCTGAGTGGCGGGATACGCAGTATTTT.

The rearrangement joins TRBV3-1 (or the pseudogene TRBV3-2) to TRBJ2-6; a possible D gene is TRBD1 (6 bases). The V end was cut by 4 bases, the J end by 12 bases, with 10 bases between. Germline assignment: CDR1 LGHDT and CDR2 YNNKEL (reference sequence). This CDR3 has 12 amino acids. The CDR3 nucleotides are TGTGCCAGCAGCCTCAAACAGGGCGTCCTGACTTTC. Translating gives CASSLKQGVLTF.

This chain joins TRBV6-2 or TRBV6-3 and TRBJ1-1; possibly TRBD1 for D (6 bases). CDR1 MNHEY and CDR2 SVGEGT come from the germline V gene. This CDR3 is 17 amino acids long. Trimming shortened V by 6 bases and J by 3 bases, and 23 bases separated the two germline ends. CDR3 residues: CASSRYRDTFGDTEAFF. The CDR3 region has the DNA TGTGCCAGCAGCCGCTACCGGGACACATTTGGGGACACTGAAGCTTTCTTT.

The chain carries TRBV6-4 and TRBJ2-1, with a tentative D call TRBD2 (5 bases). Germline loops: CDR1 MRHNA, CDR2 SNTAGT. Trimming took 3 bases from V and 7 from J, leaving 16 bases between them. The CDR3 is made up of 15 amino acids. This CDR3 is CASSDKAVLANEQFF. The CDR3 DNA reads TGTGCCAGCAGTGATAAGGCAGTTCTAGCAAATGAGCAGTTCTTC.